These 31 T cell receptor beta chains were all obtained from the same sample, sequenced in a study of regulatory T cells in long-lasting Graves disease. Researchers made TCR beta libraries by using iRepertoire HTBI primers and running Arm-PCR on CDR3 regions. TCRdb ran MiXCR on the multiplex PCR reads and lists one entry per CDR3 protein. The sample consists of hundreds of thousands of distinct CDR3 sequences, 16% of them appearing once. Time point denoted: newly diagnosed GD, antithyroid drugs for less than 3 months. The authors made the TCR library using RNA they extracted from PBMCs. The same sample was also studied in work on T cells in Graves' hyperthyroidism and ophthalmopathy.

This material consisted of peripheral blood mononuclear cells (PBMCs), taken at new diagnosis, from a patient treated with antithyroid drugs. These TCRs come from a man aged 40-50 years with Graves disease.

The sample holds a few counts of this clonotype. The chain joins TRBV9 to TRBJ1-4; no reliable D call. The V end lost 0 bases, the J end lost 3 bases, and 21 bases lay between the germline ends. The germline V gene has CDR1 SGDLS and CDR2 YYNGEE. The CDR3 is made up of 19 amino acids. CDR3 amino acids: CASSVGGHRGYRANEKLFF. DNA for the CDR3: TGTGCCAGCAGCGTAGGCGGCCACCGAGGTTATCGAGCTAATGAAAAACTGTTTTTT.

This clonotype was counted only a few times. The chain combines TRBV29-1 with TRBJ1-4; tentatively, D is TRBD1 (6 bases). CDR3 length: 11 amino acids. Germline V gene sequence: CDR1 SQVTM, CDR2 ANQGSEA. V was pared by 6 bases and J by 8 bases, with 10 bases between. Written as DNA, the CDR3 is TGCAGCGTAGCTGACAGGGAAAAACTGTTTTTT. Protein sequence: CSVADREKLFF.

This clonotype has a handful of counts. The chain is built from TRBV7-3 and TRBJ2-7; D might be TRBD2 (5 bases). Germline assignment: CDR1 SGHTA and CDR2 FQGTGA. The CDR3 has 13 residues. The V end was cut by 5 bases, the J end by 6 bases, with 14 bases between. The CDR3 region is CASSPSGNSEQYF. The CDR3 DNA reads as TGTGCCAGCAGCCCCAGCGGTAATTCCGAGCAGTACTTC.

This clonotype was counted between two and nine times. This chain joins TRBV5-1 and TRBJ1-4; possibly TRBD1 for D (5 bases). Per germline, CDR1 SGHRS and CDR2 YFSETQ. With 4 bases removed from V and 6 bases from J, the gap between germline ends came to 10 bases. CDR3 size: 13 residues. Written as DNA, the CDR3 is TGCGCCAGCAGCGAGGGACTTCATGAAAAACTGTTTTTT. It is translated as CASSEGLHEKLFF. The complete variable domain, with remaining parts taken from reference TRBV5-1 and TRBJ1-4, reads KAGVTQTPRYLIKTRGQQVTLSCSPISGHRSVSWYQQTPGQGLQFLFEYFSETQRNKGNFPGRFSGRQFSNSRSEMNVSTLELGDSALYLCASSEGLHEKLFFGSGTQLSVL.

This clonotype was seen many times. This chain joins TRBV20-1 and TRBJ2-5, with D possibly being TRBD1 (5 bases). V lost 4 bases and J 1 base, leaving 13 bases between the germline ends. The CDR3 runs to 14 residues. Germline V gene sequence: CDR1 DFQATT, CDR2 SNEGSKA (reference sequence). The CDR3 DNA reads as TGCAGTGCTATTAAACAGGTTTCCCAAGAGACCCAGTACTTC. Translation gives CSAIKQVSQETQYF.

The CDR3 reads CASSLRTGTSGDTQYF. The CDR3 DNA is TGTGCCAGCAGCTTAAGAACCGGGACTAGCGGAGATACGCAGTATTTT. The V gene is TRBV7-2, the J gene TRBJ2-3, with TRBD2 identical over 11 bases. Looked up from germline, CDR1 is SGHTA and CDR2 is FQGNSA. The CDR3 runs 16 residues. V was clipped by 2 bases and J by 5 bases; unmatched bases: 6. The full variable domain, its missing parts supplied by reference TRBV7-2 and TRBJ2-3, is GAGVSQSPSNKVTEKGKDVELRCDPISGHTALYWYRQSLGQGLEFLIYFQGNSAPDKSGLPSDRFSAERTGGSVSTLTIQRTQQEDSAVYLCASSLRTGTSGDTQYFGPGTRLTVL.

Details on this clonotype: Given a far larger clone just one base away, this is likely a sequencing read error. The genes are TRBV10-3 and TRBJ1-2, with D possibly TRBD1 on 6 matching bases. The germline CDR1 and CDR2 sequences are ENHRY and SYGVKD. V shed 6 bases and J shed 4 bases, with 18 bases lying between them. CDR3 length: 15 residues. The CDR3 nucleotides read TGTGCCATCAGCCTGGGGAGGGGGAAGGGCTATGGCTACACCTTC. Protein product: CAISLGRGKGYGYTF.

This clonotype was seen many times. The chain carries TRBV20-1 and TRBJ2-3, with 11 bases matching TRBD2. Germline values: CDR1 DFQATT, CDR2 SNEGSKA (reference sequence). The CDR3 spans 15 residues. The CDR3 region has the DNA TGCAGAGTGATAGCGGGGGGGCTTGGGACAGATACGCAGTATTTT. It codes for CRVIAGGLGTDTQYF.

The sample holds many counts of this clonotype. The chain has TRBV11-2 and TRBJ2-7; D is unclear. Trimming left V 7 bases short and J 4 bases short, with 17 bases between. The CDR3 is made up of 14 amino acids. Germline loops: CDR1 SGHAT, CDR2 FQNNGV. CDR3 in amino acids: CASNALWQEYEQYF. The CDR3 DNA follows: TGTGCCAGCAACGCACTATGGCAGGAATACGAGCAGTACTTC. Filled out from reference TRBV11-2 and TRBJ2-7, the complete variable domain reads EAGVAQSPRYKIIEKRQSVAFWCNPISGHATLYWYQQILGQGPKLLIQFQNNGVVDDSQLPKDRFSAERLKGVDSTLKIQPAKLEDSAVYLCASNALWQEYEQYFGPGTRLTVT.

This clonotype has a handful of counts. V and J are TRBV6-1 and TRBJ1-3; D unresolved. Trimming pared 2 bases from V and 2 bases from J, leaving 10 bases between. Germline V lookup: CDR1 MNHNS, CDR2 SASEGT. The CDR3 covers 15 residues. In DNA, the CDR3 is TGTGCCAGCAGTGAATCGCCGTACCCTGGAAACACCATATATTTT. This encodes CASSESPYPGNTIYF.

Comments on this clonotype: Given a much more abundant clone one base away, this may be a read error. Likely a read error: the CDR3 ends without its conserved phenylalanine or tryptophan. The DNA of the CDR3 is TGTGCCAGCAGCTTAGACACAGGGGGCGGTCTGACCCAGTACCTC. Translation: CASSLDTGGGLTQYL. The chain recombines TRBV11-2 with TRBJ2-1, with 9 positions matching TRBD1. The last part of the DNA fits TRBJ2-5 better; the J call may be wrong. This CDR3 contains 15 residues. The V gene's germline CDR1 is SGHAT and CDR2 FQNNGV.

The J gene is TRBJ2-7, the V gene TRBV6-2 or TRBV6-3, with a tentative D call TRBD2 (6 bases). Looked up from germline, CDR1 is MNHEY and CDR2 is SVGEGT. The V end lost 8 bases, the J end lost 2 bases, and 19 bases lay between the germline ends. The CDR3 has 15 amino acids. CDR3 sequence: CASLNGRGATYEQYF. Here the CDR3 DNA reads TGTGCCAGCCTTAACGGGAGAGGGGCCACCTACGAGCAGTACTTC.

This clonotype was observed many times. The genes are TRBV5-1 and TRBJ2-3; perhaps TRBD2 as D (5 bases). The CDR3 length is 18 residues. Germline assignment: CDR1 SGHRS and CDR2 YFSETQ. The germline V and J ends were trimmed by 4 bases and 0 bases, with 21 bases remaining between them. In nucleotides, the CDR3 is TGCGCCAGCAGCCCAGCAGGTGGTCTCTCGGGGAGCACAGATACGCAGTATTTT. Translation gives CASSPAGGLSGSTDTQYF.

The sample holds many counts of this clonotype. The chain uses TRBV5-1 and TRBJ2-1; TRBD2 agrees at 7 bases. This CDR3 has 14 amino acids. Germline V gene data show CDR1 as SGHRS and CDR2 as YFSETQ. J was trimmed by 5 bases and V by 2 bases; bases with no gene match: 4. The CDR3 DNA is TGCGCCAGCAGCTTTCAAGCGGGGCACAATGAGCAGTTCTTC. It yields the protein CASSFQAGHNEQFF.

This clonotype was seen more than once but under ten times. CDR3 in amino acids: CASSFPGHKNTEAFF. Here the CDR3 DNA reads TGTGCCAGCAGTTTTCCCGGACACAAGAACACTGAAGCTTTCTTT. V gene TRBV12-3 or TRBV12-4 combines with J gene TRBJ1-1; possible D gene TRBD1, 5 bases. The CDR3 extends over 15 amino acids. Trimming pared 3 bases from V and 1 base from J, leaving 12 bases between.

This clonotype occurred many times. The V and J genes are TRBV2 and TRBJ2-3; 15 nucleotides agree with TRBD2. V trimming: 8 bases; J trimming: 6 bases; junction bases outside the gene matches: 12. The V gene's germline CDR1 is SNHLY and CDR2 FYNNEI. CDR3 length equals 17 residues. The CDR3 DNA sequence: TGTGCCAGCGATGACGTCAGGACTAGCGGGGGGGTCGATACGCAGTATTTT. The encoded protein is CASDDVRTSGGVDTQYF. The variable domain in full, completed from reference TRBV2 and TRBJ2-3, reads EPEVTQTPSHQVTQMGQEVILRCVPISNHLYFYWYRQILGQKVEFLVSFYNNEISEKSEIFDDQFSVERPDGSNFTLKIRSTKLEDSAMYFCASDDVRTSGGVDTQYFGPGTRLTVL.

This clonotype was observed many times. V gene TRBV2 combines with J gene TRBJ2-3; possible D gene TRBD2, 6 bases. Looked up from germline, CDR1 is SNHLY and CDR2 is FYNNEI. V dropped 7 bases and J dropped 5 bases, with 19 bases sitting between them. This CDR3 comprises 15 residues. The CDR3 DNA is TGTGCCAGCACTCGCGGGCGGGACGGGGGAGATACGCAGTATTTT. Amino acids: CASTRGRDGGDTQYF.

This clonotype was counted many times. The chain couples TRBV11-3 to TRBJ1-2, with D maybe TRBD1 (6 bases). The CDR3 has 13 residues. V dropped 3 bases and J dropped 8 bases, with 13 bases sitting between them. CDR1 and CDR2 (germline): SGHNT, YENEEA. The CDR3: CASSFAGTKGYTF. The CDR3 bases are TGTGCCAGCAGCTTCGCGGGGACAAAAGGCTACACCTTC.

The J gene is TRBJ2-7, the V gene TRBV19; weak D call: TRBD1 (5 bases). The CDR3 spans 14 residues. Germline lookup yields CDR1 LNHDA and CDR2 SQIVND (reference sequence). The germline V and J ends were trimmed by 5 bases and 5 bases, with 16 bases remaining between them. The CDR3 DNA follows: TGTGCCAGTAGTCGAACATCCAGGGTCCACGAGCAGTACTTC. This translates into CASSRTSRVHEQYF.

This clonotype was counted at least ten times. This sequence joins TRBV25-1 and TRBJ1-4; 9 bases map to TRBD1. The CDR3 is 15 amino acids. After removal of 5 bases from V and 7 bases from J, the junction contained 8 bases not matched to a gene. The germline CDR1 and CDR2 sequences are MGHDK and SYGVNS. As DNA, the CDR3 is TGTGCCAGCAGTCACCACAGGGGGCGCGGTGAAAAACTGTTTTTT. It is translated as CASSHHRGRGEKLFF.

This clonotype was counted at least ten times. The V and J genes are TRBV18 and TRBJ2-1; D remains unclear. The germline CDR1 and CDR2 sequences are KGHSH and LQKENI. The CDR3 contains 14 residues. V was cut by 1 base and J by 2 bases, with 6 bases left in between. CDR3 region: CASSPLPTYNEQFF. Here the CDR3 DNA reads TGTGCCAGCTCACCACTCCCAACCTACAATGAGCAGTTCTTC.

The chain joins TRBV10-3 to TRBJ1-2; D call uncertain. The CDR3 totals 12 residues. Germline assignment: CDR1 ENHRY and CDR2 SYGVKD. The V gene lost 8 bases and the J gene lost 4 bases, with 11 bases spanning the gap. CDR3 bases: TGTGCCATCGCCGGGAGCGGCTATGGCTACACCTTC. It is translated as CAIAGSGYGYTF.

This clonotype was detected many times. The chain combines TRBV2 with TRBJ2-7; a possible D gene is TRBD2 (6 bases). Germline lookup yields CDR1 SNHLY and CDR2 FYNNEI. The CDR3 length is 15 residues. V was pared by 7 bases and J by 2 bases, with 18 bases between. The DNA for the CDR3 is TGTGCCAGCACCGAGGGAGGAACTCGGACCTACGAGCAGTACTTC. This sequence encodes CASTEGGTRTYEQYF. Together with reference TRBV2 and TRBJ2-7, the CDR3 gives the full variable domain: EPEVTQTPSHQVTQMGQEVILRCVPISNHLYFYWYRQILGQKVEFLVSFYNNEISEKSEIFDDQFSVERPDGSNFTLKIRSTKLEDSAMYFCASTEGGTRTYEQYFGPGTRLTVT.

This clonotype was observed many times. The chain links TRBV24-1 to TRBJ2-1, with D tentatively TRBD1 (6 bases). In germline, CDR1 is KGHDR, CDR2 SFDVKD. V dropped 1 base and J dropped 10 bases, with 10 bases sitting between them. This CDR3 is built from 13 residues. The CDR3 loop is CATSDLGGREQFF. The CDR3 DNA reads TGTGCCACCAGTGATTTAGGGGGACGGGAGCAGTTCTTC.

This clonotype came up many times. CDR3 sequence (DNA): TGCGCCAGCAGCCCTGGGACAGGGCTAACCTACGAGCAGTACTTC. It translates to CASSPGTGLTYEQYF. The chain combines TRBV5-1 with TRBJ2-7, with 9 bases lining up with TRBD1. This CDR3 is built from 15 residues. The V gene's germline CDR1 is SGHRS and CDR2 YFSETQ. The junction had 7 bases not matched to a gene; V was cut back by 4 bases and J by 2 bases. Supplemented by reference TRBV5-1 and TRBJ2-7, the full variable domain reads KAGVTQTPRYLIKTRGQQVTLSCSPISGHRSVSWYQQTPGQGLQFLFEYFSETQRNKGNFPGRFSGRQFSNSRSEMNVSTLELGDSALYLCASSPGTGLTYEQYFGPGTRLTVT.

The chain joins TRBV9 to TRBJ2-7, with 9 bases fitting TRBD1. Trimming at V came to 4 bases and at J to 3 bases, leaving 8 bases not matched to a gene. Germline V gene data show CDR1 as SGDLS and CDR2 as YYNGEE. The CDR3 runs to 15 residues. CDR3 in amino acids: CASSQGWTGVYEQYF. The DNA of the CDR3 is TGTGCCAGCAGCCAAGGGTGGACAGGGGTCTACGAGCAGTACTTC.

This clonotype was seen more than once but under ten times. The chain has TRBV20-1 and TRBJ2-1; the D is unclear. The J call is in doubt because the DNA end fits TRBJ2-4 better. CDR3 size: 12 residues. Germline V gives CDR1 DFQATT, CDR2 SNEGSKA (reference sequence). The CDR3 coding sequence is TGCAGTGCTAGAGGTGACAAAAACATTCAGTACTTC. Its translation is CSARGDKNIQYF.

Notes on this clonotype: A read error likely explains this, since a far larger clone differs by one base. The rearrangement uses TRBV7-9 and TRBJ2-5; D is perhaps TRBD1 or TRBD2 (5 bases each). The germline V and J ends were trimmed by 2 bases and 11 bases, with 18 bases remaining between them. The CDR3 spans 14 residues. Germline V gene sequence: CDR1 SEHNR, CDR2 FQNEAQ (reference sequence). The CDR3 DNA reads as TGTGCCAGCAGCTTATCCGGGACCACCAATGAGCAGTACTTC. As protein: CASSLSGTTNEQYF. The entire variable domain, with the rest obtained from reference TRBV7-9 and TRBJ2-5, is as follows: DTGVSQNPRHKITKRGQNVTFRCDPISEHNRLYWYRQTLGQGPEFLTYFQNEAQLEKSRLLSDRFSAERPKGSFSTLEIQRTEQGDSAMYLCASSLSGTTNEQYFGPGTRLLVL.

This CDR3 is CASSPARGGGGTDTQYF. In DNA form, the CDR3 reads TGTGCCAGCAGCCCTGCTCGGGGCGGCGGCGGAACAGATACGCAGTATTTT. This chain uses TRBV12-3 or TRBV12-4 with TRBJ2-3; either TRBD1 or TRBD2 may fit D (5 bases each). The V and J ends lost 6 bases and 3 bases respectively, with 22 bases between them. The CDR3 spans 17 residues.

This clonotype was found many times. This chain joins TRBV14 and TRBJ2-7, with a weak D call TRBD1 (5 bases). V was trimmed by 4 bases and J by 9 bases, leaving 16 bases between them. The germline V gene encodes CDR1 SGHDN and CDR2 FVKESK. The CDR3 covers 13 residues. CDR3 sequence (DNA): TGTGCCAGCAGCCTACAACCCCGGACAAGGCAGTACTTC. The encoded protein is CASSLQPRTRQYF.

This clonotype was counted at least ten times. The rearrangement uses TRBV5-1 and TRBJ2-1; the D gene is possibly TRBD2 (6 bases). V lost 3 bases, J lost 3 bases, and 13 bases lay in between. Germline values: CDR1 SGHRS, CDR2 YFSETQ. CDR3 length: 15 residues. The CDR3 loop reads CASSSGLEGYNEQFF. CDR3 sequence (DNA): TGCGCCAGCAGCTCGGGACTGGAAGGCTACAATGAGCAGTTCTTC.